This T cell receptor beta chain is drawn from a study of tumor and adjacent non-tumor tissue in lung cancer. On the study more broadly: There were fewer than 15 adenocarcinoma, 2 squamous cell carcinoma and 1 small cell lung cancer cases.

TCRbeta libraries were built with three rounds of nested PCR, modified from ARM-PCR. A single record per CDR3 protein comes from TCRdb applying MiXCR to the multiplex PCR reads. Here the sample spans 90,000 to 130,000 distinct CDR3 sequences, over 70% being singletons. The template was RNA from unsorted bulk tissue. In regard to this clonotype: Its cognate antigen is unknown. The junction and the germline gene differ at one end; a read error may be behind it.

Study observations and caveats: Higher tumor TCR diversity was associated with shorter survival. Tumor repertoires had a smaller top 100 clone share than normal lung. TCR diversity was significantly greater in tumor than normal lung tissue.

There are 14 residues in the CDR3. Germline V CDR1 and CDR2: MDHEN, SYDVKM. The TCR sequence derives from a man aged 65 to 79 with non-small cell lung cancer. The rearrangement joins TRBV28 to TRBJ1-2; 7 positions match TRBD1. Sequenced: lung tumor tissue. The CDR3 sequence is CASKRGTAIYGYTF. CDR3 DNA sequence: TGTGCCAGCAAGCGCGGGACAGCTATCTATGGCTACACTTTC.